This T cell receptor beta chain was identified during a study of T-cell reconstitution after alpha-beta-depleted transplantation in children. The study, taken as a whole, reports: The study traced high day-60 TCRbeta diversity in some patients to surviving recipient T cells and thymic progenitors. Newly produced T cells mostly accounted for T-cell counts and diversity one year post-transplant. Several hundred graft clones that had expanded were reportedly the source of alpha-beta T cells about two months after transplant.

The authors prepared the TCRbeta library with unique molecular identifiers. MiXCR was run by TCRdb on the PCR reads, yielding one entry per CDR3 protein. The profile shows 81,000 or so distinct CDR3 sequences, roughly 15% of them singletons. Germline V CDR1 and CDR2: MNHNS, SASEGT. V dropped 6 bases and J dropped 4 bases, with 17 bases sitting between them. The CDR3 has 15 amino acids. Only a few counts were recorded for this clonotype. Antigen: not known. The receptor was derived from a male patient aged 2 to 9 who had a stem cell transplant for acute lymphoblastic leukemia, so the T cells may come from the graft donor. The input for sequencing was PBMCs, mostly from graft donor cells, taken 180 days after TCRalphabeta/CD19-depleted stem cell transplant. The V call is TRBV6-1, the J call TRBJ2-3; TRBD2 is a possible D gene (5 bases). CDR3 in amino acids: CASSPPRHSADTQYF. The CDR3 DNA is TGTGCCAGCAGCCCCCCACGACATAGCGCAGATACGCAGTATTTT.